This TCR beta chain was captured by sequencing in a study of CD8 T cells in ankylosing spondylitis. Study observations and caveats: There was a TCR beta motif, made of several highly homologous variants, that appeared characteristic of ankylosing spondylitis blood.

One entry per CDR3 protein results from TCRdb running MiXCR on the 5' RACE reads. Here the sample spans about 140,000 distinct CDR3 sequences, 6.5% to 8.5% being singletons. This clonotype has a handful of counts. The antigen is undetermined. CDR1 is SGHKS, CDR2 YYEKEE, per germline (reference sequence). The CDR3 is 14 residues long. Trimming left V 2 bases short and J 0 bases short, with 3 bases between. The source of this sequence is a male donor with ankylosing spondylitis. The V call is TRBV5-5, the J call TRBJ2-6, with no clear D. The sample comprised synovial fluid, either unsorted or a sorted T cell fraction (not recorded which). The CDR3 DNA follows: TGTGCCAGCAGCTTTTTCTCTGGGGCCAACGTCCTGACTTTC. Residues: CASSFFSGANVLTF.